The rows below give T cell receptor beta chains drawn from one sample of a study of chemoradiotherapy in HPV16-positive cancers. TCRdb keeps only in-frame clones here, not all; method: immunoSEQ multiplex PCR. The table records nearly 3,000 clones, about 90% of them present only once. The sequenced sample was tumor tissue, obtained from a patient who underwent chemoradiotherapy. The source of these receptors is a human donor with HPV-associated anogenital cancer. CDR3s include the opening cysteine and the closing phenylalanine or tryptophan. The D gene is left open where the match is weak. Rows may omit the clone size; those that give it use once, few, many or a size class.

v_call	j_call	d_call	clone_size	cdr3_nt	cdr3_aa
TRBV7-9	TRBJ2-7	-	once	TGTGCCAGCACGGACGCGCTCGAGCAGTACTTC	CASTDALEQYF
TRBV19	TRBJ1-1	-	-	TGTGCCAGTTTCACGGGTGGAAACACTGAAGCTTTCTTT	CASFTGGNTEAFF
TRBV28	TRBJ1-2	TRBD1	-	TGTGCCAGCAGTCCTACAGGACAGGGGGTGATAGGCTACACCTTC	CASSPTGQGVIGYTF
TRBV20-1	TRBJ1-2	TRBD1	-	TGCAGTGCTATACAGGGGGGGGGCTACACCTTC	CSAIQGGGYTF
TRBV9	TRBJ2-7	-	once	TGTGCCAGCCAGGGAAGGGGCTCCTACGAGCAGTACTTC	CASQGRGSYEQYF
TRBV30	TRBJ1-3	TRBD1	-	TGTGCCTGGAGTCTGGGACAGGGGGACCTTTCTGGAAACACCATATATTTT	CAWSLGQGDLSGNTIYF
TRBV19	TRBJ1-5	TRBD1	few	TGTGCCAGTACCACAAGGACAGGGGCCGTGGGGACCCAGCATTTT	CASTTRTGAVGTQHF
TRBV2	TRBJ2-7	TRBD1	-	TGTGCCAGCAGACTCGACAGGGGCCACGAGCAGTACTTC	CASRLDRGHEQYF
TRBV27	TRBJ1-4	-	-	TGTGCCAGCAGTACCTGGGCCGGTTCGGACAGCACCCTCAAACTGTTTTTT	CASSTWAGSDSTLKLFF
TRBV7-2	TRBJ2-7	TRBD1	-	TGTGCCAGCAGCCCGGGGACAGGGGGCAGCGACGAGCAGTACTTC	CASSPGTGGSDEQYF
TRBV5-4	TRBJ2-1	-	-	TGTGCCAGCAGCCCAGAGGGGGGGACACGTAACAATGAGCAGTTCTTC	CASSPEGGTRNNEQFF
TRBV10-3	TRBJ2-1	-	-	TGTGCCATCAGTGACCCCGGAGGGCCTCAAAAGAATGAGCAGTTCTTC	CAISDPGGPQKNEQFF
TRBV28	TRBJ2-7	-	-	TGTGCCAGCAGCTTAAAGACAGGAAACTACGAGCAGTACTTC	CASSLKTGNYEQYF
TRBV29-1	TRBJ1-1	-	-	TGCAGCGTGGGAGGTCGGCAGGGACGGAGTACTGAAGCTTTCTTT	CSVGGRQGRSTEAFF
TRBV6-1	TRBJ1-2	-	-	TGTGCCAGCAGAAGACAGTCTCTCGTGAACTATGGCTACACCTTC	CASRRQSLVNYGYTF
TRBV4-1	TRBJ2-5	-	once	TGCGCCAGCAGCCAAGAACGGGTCGGAGAGACCCAGTACTTC	CASSQERVGETQYF
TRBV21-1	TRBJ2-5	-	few	TGTGCCAGCAGCACTTACCCCCCACAGGGCTTGGAGACCCAGTACTTC	CASSTYPPQGLETQYF
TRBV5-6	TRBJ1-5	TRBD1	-	TGTGCCAGCAGCTTTAGCACAGGGGGCAATCAGCCCCAGCATTTT	CASSFSTGGNQPQHF
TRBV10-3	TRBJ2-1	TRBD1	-	TGTGCCATCAGCTCGGGACAGACAAACAATGAGCAGTTCTTC	CAISSGQTNNEQFF
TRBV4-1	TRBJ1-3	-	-	TGCGCCAGCAGCCACAATACGGGGGGCAGTGGAAACACCATATATTTT	CASSHNTGGSGNTIYF
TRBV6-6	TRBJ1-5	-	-	TGTGCCAGCAGTGACGGAGGTAGCAATCAGCCCCAGCATTTT	CASSDGGSNQPQHF
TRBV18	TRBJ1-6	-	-	TGTGCCAGCTCACCAGCAGGGGCTCTCCCCTTTAATTCACCCCTCCACTTT	CASSPAGALPFNSPLHF
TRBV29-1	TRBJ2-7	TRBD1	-	TGCAGCGTTGACTACGGCCAGGGGGCCTTCGAGCAGTACTTC	CSVDYGQGAFEQYF
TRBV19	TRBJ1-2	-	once	TGTGCCAGTAGTATAGCTGACGGGACGGACATCTATGGCTACACCTTC	CASSIADGTDIYGYTF
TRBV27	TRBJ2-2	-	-	TGTGCCAGCAGTTTGAACAGGCTCACCGGGGAGCTGTTTTTT	CASSLNRLTGELFF
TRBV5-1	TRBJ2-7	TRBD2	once	TGCGCCAGCAGCTCAAGGACTAGCGGGAACGAGCAGTACTTC	CASSSRTSGNEQYF
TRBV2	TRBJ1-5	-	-	TGTGCCAGCAGTGAAAATCGACCGAGCAATCAGCCCCAGCATTTT	CASSENRPSNQPQHF
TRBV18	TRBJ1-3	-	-	TGTGCCAGCTCACCACGTCCAGGGCGGTACGGAAACACCATATATTTT	CASSPRPGRYGNTIYF
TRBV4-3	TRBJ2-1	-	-	TGCGCCAGCAGTTTTGGGGGCGGCGATGAGCAGTTCTTC	CASSFGGGDEQFF
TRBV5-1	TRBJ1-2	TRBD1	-	TGCGCCAGCAGCTTGAAGGGGACAGGGGGCCGCTACACCTTC	CASSLKGTGGRYTF
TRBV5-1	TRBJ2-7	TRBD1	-	TGCGCCAGCAGCATCGCCGGGACAGGGGGCTACGAGCAGTACTTC	CASSIAGTGGYEQYF
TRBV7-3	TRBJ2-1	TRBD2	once	TGTGCCAGCAGCACACAAACTAGCGGGAGTGGTAATGAGCAGTTCTTC	CASSTQTSGSGNEQFF
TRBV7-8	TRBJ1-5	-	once	TGTGCCAGCGGCTTGGGTTCCATGGGCAATCAGCCCCAGCATTTT	CASGLGSMGNQPQHF
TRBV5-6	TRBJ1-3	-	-	TGTGCCAGCAGCTACATCGACACCATATATTTT	CASSYIDTIYF
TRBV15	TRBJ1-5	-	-	TGTGCCACCAGCAGAGAACCAGGAGGAAATCAGCCCCAGCATTTT	CATSREPGGNQPQHF
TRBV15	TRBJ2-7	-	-	TGTGCCACCGGCAAGGGGGTTGGGTACGAGCAGTACTTC	CATGKGVGYEQYF
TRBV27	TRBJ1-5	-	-	TGTGCCAGCAGTTTTCGAGAGGATCAGCCCCAGCATTTT	CASSFREDQPQHF
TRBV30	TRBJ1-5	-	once	TGTGCCTGGAGTTTAGGGGCTGGGCAGCCCCAGCATTTT	CAWSLGAGQPQHF
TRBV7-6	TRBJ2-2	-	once	TGTGCCAGCAGCTTATTTCAGTCGAACACCGGGGAGCTGTTTTTT	CASSLFQSNTGELFF
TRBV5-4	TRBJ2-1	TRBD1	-	TGTGCCAGCAGACTGGGACAGGACCCCTACAATGAGCAGTTCTTC	CASRLGQDPYNEQFF
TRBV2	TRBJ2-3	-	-	TGTGCCAGCTCTTTGGGTCCTGAAGCTGATACGCAGTATTTT	CASSLGPEADTQYF
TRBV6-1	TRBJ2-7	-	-	TGTGCCAGCAGTGAAGAAGACGGGAGCTCCTACGAGCAGTACTTC	CASSEEDGSSYEQYF
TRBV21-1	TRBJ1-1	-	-	TGTGCCAGCAGGACTTCTTTGCGCATTCCGGGGAACACTGAAGCTTTCTTT	CASRTSLRIPGNTEAFF
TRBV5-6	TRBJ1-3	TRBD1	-	TGTGCCAGCAGCTTGGATGGGAGACGGGACAGGGTCTCTGGAAACACCATATATTTT	CASSLDGRRDRVSGNTIYF
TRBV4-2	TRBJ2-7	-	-	TGTGCCAGCAGCCAAGATCTAGGCACAGGGAAGTACGAGCAGTACTTC	CASSQDLGTGKYEQYF
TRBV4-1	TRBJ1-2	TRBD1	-	TGCGCCAGCAGCCAACCACAGGGGACAGACTATGGCTACACCTTC	CASSQPQGTDYGYTF
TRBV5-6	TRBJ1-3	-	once	TGTGCCAGCAGCTTTACGACAGCTTTCTCTGGAAACACCATATATTTT	CASSFTTAFSGNTIYF
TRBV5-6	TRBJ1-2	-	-	TGTGCCAGCAGCCCAGCCCGGACGGACAACTATGGCTACACCTTC	CASSPARTDNYGYTF